What follows describes a single T cell receptor (beta chain). Its antigen remains unidentified. The record originates from a study of cytomegalovirus exposure and HLA in healthy donors. Notes on the study in general: Information on immune exposure was restricted to one variable (CMV serostatus). Testing in vitro showed a few CMV-associated chains specific for CMV antigens.

The PCR had 60 Vbeta and 13 Jbeta primers. Original handling: A later analysis counted around 80 million unique TCR beta chains, around 11 million shared. TCRdb keeps only in-frame clones here, not all; method: immunoSEQ multiplex PCR. The DNA gave D and trimming, while V, J and clone size come from that table. The sample holds some 130,000 clones, 65% to 80% seen once. V gave up 5 bases and J gave up 8 bases; unmatched junction bases: 4. This CDR3 contains 12 residues. In germline, CDR1 is SEHNR, CDR2 FQNEAQ (reference sequence). This receptor was obtained from a man aged 35-49 years in good health and CMV-seropositive. Sequenced: PBMCs. The chain carries TRBV7-9 and TRBJ1-1; 8 nucleotides align to TRBD1. The CDR3: CASSTGTGEAFF. The CDR3, as DNA: TGTGCCAGCAGCACAGGGACAGGAGAAGCTTTCTTT.